The 2 T cell receptor beta chains reported below all come from one sample, sequenced in a study of HIV-infected patients and healthy controls. About 500 ng RNA was reverse transcribed with alpha and beta constant-region primers. Alpha and beta chain libraries were made separately by chain-specific third strand synthesis with multiplexing indices. TCRdb re-called the 5' RACE reads through MiXCR, storing one row per CDR3 protein. The table lists about 10,000 distinct CDR3 sequences, roughly 5.6% of them singletons. Whole blood was used without fractionation, so all unsorted peripheral T cells were included. Sequenced here: blood, sampled before antiretroviral therapy. The receptors originated from an adult with HIV infection.

This clonotype was seen ten or more times. The genes are TRBV28 and TRBJ2-1; the D gene is possibly TRBD1 (7 bases). Germline V gene lookup returns CDR1 MDHEN and CDR2 SYDVKM. The CDR3 is 16 amino acids. Trimming cost V 7 bases and J 4 bases, with 20 bases left between them. The CDR3 spells CASTLGPGGTYNEQFF. In DNA form, the CDR3 reads TGTGCCAGCACTCTAGGGCCAGGGGGGACTTACAATGAGCAGTTCTTC. The entire variable domain, with the rest obtained from reference TRBV28 and TRBJ2-1, is as follows: DVKVTQSSRYLVKRTGEKVFLECVQDMDHENMFWYRQDPGLGLRLIYFSYDVKMKEKGDIPEGYSVSREKKERFSLILESASTNQTSMYLCASTLGPGGTYNEQFFGPGTRLTVL.

Ten or more counts support this clonotype. The rearrangement uses TRBV6-5 and TRBJ2-5; 8 bases agree with TRBD2. The V gene end was trimmed by 0 bases and the J gene end by 3 bases; junction bases not matched to a gene: 0. Germline lookup yields CDR1 MNHEY and CDR2 SVGAGI. There are 14 residues in the CDR3. The CDR3 loop reads CASSYSAGEETQYF. The CDR3 coding sequence is TGTGCCAGCAGTTACTCAGCGGGGGAAGAGACCCAGTACTTC.